This T cell receptor beta chain was identified in a study of T cell responses to AZD1222 COVID-19 vaccine (dated by TCRdb to the early 2020s). As for the study more broadly: TCR sequencing covered 230 to 250 trial participants: approximately 200 given two doses of AZD1222 and approximately 25 given two doses of MenACWY control vaccine. Enrollment into the trials was organized by age into subgroups of 18-55, 56-69 and 70-plus years, and those subgroups contained about 160, 30 and 59 TCR-sequenced participants, respectively.

The germline V gene (reference sequence) sets CDR1 to SEHNR and CDR2 to FQNEAQ. V is cut by 8 bases and J by 2 bases, and the space between the germline ends is 10 bases. The cysteine opens and the phenylalanine closes a CDR3 of 12 amino acids. Only the CDR3 DNA is retained, 36 bases long and in frame from the first base. To note about this clone: There is no known antigen for this receptor. The record has no base qualities; no much larger clone is one base away.

Overall study outcomes, separate from this receptor: Vaccine-associated CD4 TCRs spanned the whole spike protein, with dominant responses in regions 160-218 and 743-854. Conclusions about previously exposed vaccinees are limited because only a handful of AZD1222 recipients were SARS-CoV-2 seropositive at baseline. Participants were mostly white British, with more females than males. The authors suggested clonal diversity may have been underestimated. After two AZD1222 doses, both the breadth and the depth of spike-specific TCRs were significantly higher than at day 0 and than in MenACWY recipients. In the small 56-69-year group, the increase in depth fell short of significance, most likely because of low power. Reportedly, almost half of the unique spike-specific TCRs recognized epitopes lying outside the regions that are mutated in the B.1.351 and B.1.1.7 variants. Because no day 14 peak-response samples were available, repertoires were characterized only after the peak T cell response.

In the paper's terms, the time point label means: baseline before first vaccination. Taken with the paper, the label for treatment or condition translates to: meningococcal conjugate vaccine given as trial control. The vaccinee samples were drawn from two UK trials, COV001 and COV002, one of which was a single-blind randomized controlled phase 2/3 trial testing AZD1222 (ChAdOx1 nCoV-19) in healthy adults. For TCRbeta chain sequencing, PBMC samples from trial participants were taken at day 0 and at day 28 after the second dose. The CDR3 regions of human TCRbeta chains were analyzed by immunosequencing. As for the authors' bioinformatics: Repertoire TCRs were matched against a reference library of SARS-CoV-2-specific TCRs generated with the MIRA antigen-specificity platform. Breadth was defined as the fraction of unique TCRs that were SARS-CoV-2-associated, and depth was defined as the fraction of total T cells that were SARS-CoV-2-associated. Each spike-specific TCR was assigned to its reactive spike region and to a CD4 or CD8 class using the MIRA data. Log10-transformed breadth and depth values were compared by one-way ANOVA with Sidak's multiple comparisons tests. This is the immuneACCESS table as TCRdb keeps it, with only in-frame sequences that have V and J called. A part of the clones is gone; compared with another copy, unresolved V genes explain less than half, and the rest is unexplained. D and trimming come from the DNA, and the V and J calls and clone size come from that table. The sample table contains roughly 80,000 clones; only one count was recorded for roughly 87% of them. The ten largest clones take up approximately 5.4% of the sample.

The V and J genes are TRBV7-9 and TRBJ2-7; the D gene assignment is ambiguous. Here the sequenced sample was peripheral blood, taken on day 0 of MenACWY control vaccination. This receptor was identified in an adult in good health. The DNA sequence is as follows: TGTGCCAGCGGGTCAGGTCCCTACGAGCAGTACTTC. Translated, this gives CASGSGPYEQYF.